This TCR beta chain is drawn from a study of OX40 agonist ivuxolimab in advanced cancers. Study-level information: Partial responses were achieved by three patients, of whom one had hepatocellular carcinoma and two had cutaneous melanoma. Whole-study results and caveats: Both blood CD4+ and CD8+ T cells showed clonal growth by week 6 at 0.1 to 3.0 mg/kg.

Notes on this clone: The antigen is not known.

Repertoires were generated with immunoSEQ multiplex PCR, while TCRdb's copy carries only in-frame clones and drops some. The top ten clones hold approximately 2% of a sample with some 70,000 clones, around 86% of them seen once. Germline CDR1 is MNHNS and CDR2 is SASEGT. The junction had 7 bases not matched to a gene; V was cut back by 6 bases and J by 4 bases. The CDR3 sequence is 14 residues long. The chain combines TRBV6-1 with TRBJ2-7; 9 bases line up with TRBD1. The starting material was CD4+ or CD8+ T cells sorted from blood, obtained in a trial of the OX40 agonist ivuxolimab. The sequence was obtained from an adult with an advanced solid tumor such as melanoma, head and neck, liver or kidney cancer. DNA of the CDR3: TGTGCCAGCAGGGCGGACAGGGGACCTTACGAGCAGTACTTC. Translation gives CASRADRGPYEQYF.